The 27 T cell receptor beta chains listed next were all sequenced from one sample in a study of early T cells in non-severe SARS-CoV-2 infection (dated by TCRdb to 2020 to 2022). Library prep was done by 5' RACE. The sequencing machine was a NextSeq 500. The public reads were quality trimmed at Q25 with fastp and then assembled into clones with MiXCR by TCRdb, keeping productive beta chains. Rows with one shared CDR3 protein collapse into an entry with the most common genes and DNA. The sample profile shows almost 65,000 distinct CDR3 sequences; less than 5% of them were found once. Around 5.2% of the sample comes from the top ten. The sample was whole blood. These TCRs come from an adult who was a healthcare worker with PCR-confirmed SARS-CoV-2 infection or an uninfected control (not recorded which).

This clonotype is labeled medium-sized (0.01 to 0.1%). V and J are TRBV6-2 or TRBV6-3 and TRBJ2-2; no clear D. The CDR3 length is 13 residues. CDR1 is MNHEY and CDR2 is SVGEGT in the germline V gene. V gave up 2 bases and J gave up 3 bases, with 4 bases separating them. CDR3 amino acids: CASSYRDTGELFF. The CDR3 bases are TGTGCCAGCAGTTACAGGGACACCGGGGAGCTGTTTTTT.

The chain carries TRBV30 and TRBJ1-6; D uncertain. In germline, CDR1 is GTSNPN, CDR2 SVGIG (reference sequence). The CDR3 length is 14 residues. Trimming stripped 1 base from V and 3 bases from J, with 7 bases between. As DNA, the CDR3 is TGTGCCTGGAGTGCGGCGGGCTATAATTCACCCCTCCACTTT. Its translation is CAWSAAGYNSPLHF.

This clonotype was counted ten times or more. This rearrangement joins TRBV27 to TRBJ2-7; TRBD1 matches at 8 bases. The CDR3 length is 14 residues. Germline lookup yields CDR1 MNHEY and CDR2 SMNVEV (reference sequence). The V segment lost 3 bases and the J segment 5 bases; nucleotides outside the gene matches: 6. The CDR3 DNA follows: TGTGCCAGCAGTTTGCCAGACAGGGGTCACGAGCAGTACTTC. Protein product: CASSLPDRGHEQYF.

This clonotype was seen a handful of times. V is TRBV4-1 and J is TRBJ1-1; 7 positions match TRBD1. This CDR3 contains 15 residues. J gave up 1 base and V 3 bases, and 5 bases lay outside the gene matches. Per germline, CDR1 MGHRA and CDR2 YSYEKL. In DNA, the CDR3 is TGCGCCAGCAGCCACTACAGGGGTCAGAACACTGAAGCTTTCTTT. Translation gives CASSHYRGQNTEAFF.

This clonotype was counted at least ten times. DNA of the CDR3: TGCAGTGCTAGAGACCAGATAGCTGAAGCTTTCTTT. This encodes CSARDQIAEAFF. This chain links TRBV20-1 with TRBJ1-1; no clear D gene. The germline V gene encodes CDR1 DFQATT and CDR2 SNEGSKA (reference sequence). The CDR3 length is 12 residues. V was clipped by 0 bases and J by 6 bases, with 8 bases between them.

This clonotype has ten or more counts. The chain links TRBV11-2 to TRBJ2-3; a weak D match, TRBD2 (5 bases). This CDR3 spans 14 amino acids. The V gene lost 5 bases and the J gene lost 6 bases, with 15 bases spanning the gap. Germline CDR1 reads SGHAT; CDR2 reads FQNNGV. Here the CDR3 reads CASSQERRSDTQYF. As DNA, the CDR3 is TGTGCCAGCAGCCAAGAAAGGAGGTCCGATACGCAGTATTTT.

This clonotype was picked up many times. V gene TRBV18 combines with J gene TRBJ1-2; perhaps TRBD1 as D (5 bases). V was shortened by 8 bases and J by 6 bases, with 19 bases between the two germline ends. The CDR3 is 14 residues long. CDR1 is KGHSH, CDR2 LQKENI, per germline. The CDR3 nucleotides are TGTGCCAGCGCCGCGGACGGACAACTCCATGGCTACACCTTC. Translated, it gives CASAADGQLHGYTF.

This clonotype occurred a few times. The CDR3: CASSQVLAGDTGELFF. The CDR3 bases are TGTGCCAGCAGCCAGGTACTAGCGGGAGACACCGGGGAGCTGTTTTTT. The chain is built from TRBV4-2 and TRBJ2-2, with 11 nucleotides matching TRBD2. The J segment lost 3 bases and the V segment lost 3 bases, leaving 3 bases of the junction unmatched. There are 16 residues in the CDR3. Germline V gives CDR1 LGHNA, CDR2 YNFKEQ.

This clonotype has a count of ten or more. The rearrangement joins TRBV20-1 to TRBJ2-2; D is unresolved. The CDR3 consists of 16 residues. With 0 bases removed from V and 0 bases from J, the gap between germline ends came to 11 bases. Germline V gene data show CDR1 as DFQATT and CDR2 as SNEGSKA (reference sequence). CDR3 nucleotides: TGCAGTGCTAGAGATTTTTCCCTCGCGAACACCGGGGAGCTGTTTTTT. This sequence encodes CSARDFSLANTGELFF.

This clonotype was seen ten or more times. The rearrangement joins TRBV5-6 to TRBJ1-4; 8 bases match TRBD1. V trimming: 6 bases; J trimming: 0 bases; junction bases outside the gene matches: 10. There are 17 residues in the CDR3. The germline CDR1 and CDR2 sequences are SGHDT and YYEEEE. The CDR3 sequence is CASTLGTGGATNEKLFF. CDR3 nucleotides: TGTGCCAGCACCTTAGGGACAGGAGGTGCAACTAATGAAAAACTGTTTTTT.

The chain couples TRBV7-9 to TRBJ2-1; D remains ambiguous. CDR3 length equals 16 residues. Germline V gene lookup returns CDR1 SEHNR and CDR2 FQNEAQ (reference sequence). The germline V and J ends were trimmed by 6 bases and 4 bases, with 19 bases remaining between them. In DNA, the CDR3 is TGTGCCAGCAGTCCAAAAGTGGGCCCACGGTACAATGAGCAGTTCTTC. It codes for CASSPKVGPRYNEQFF.

There are many counts of this clonotype. This rearrangement joins TRBV2 to TRBJ2-7; D not certain. The CDR3 covers 13 residues. Germline V gene lookup returns CDR1 SNHLY and CDR2 FYNNEI. With 6 bases removed from V and 0 bases from J, the gap between germline ends came to 9 bases. DNA of the CDR3: TGTGCCAGCAGACAGACACTCTCCTACGAGCAGTACTTC. Translated, it gives CASRQTLSYEQYF.

This clonotype occurred a few times. This sequence joins TRBV29-1 and TRBJ2-3; no clear D gene. The CDR3 runs to 14 residues. CDR1 is SQVTM, CDR2 ANQGSEA, per germline. Between the trimmed V and J ends, which lost 7 bases and 2 bases, there was a span of 16 bases. The CDR3 nucleotides read TGCAGCGCGTCCCTGGCCCCTGACACAGATACGCAGTATTTT. The encoded protein is CSASLAPDTDTQYF.

This clonotype was seen at least ten times. The rearrangement uses TRBV6-1 and TRBJ2-2; D remains unclear. This CDR3 region has 15 residues. Germline V CDR1 and CDR2: MNHNS, SASEGT. Trimming removed 5 bases at V and 8 bases at J, with 18 bases between. For the CDR3, the DNA is TGTGCCAGCAGTTCCCGGGCCACGAAAAGGGGGGAGCTGTTTTTT. This translates into CASSSRATKRGELFF.

This clonotype was observed many times. The chain links TRBV19 to TRBJ2-2; 8 bases line up with TRBD1. J was trimmed by 6 bases and V by 2 bases; bases with no gene match: 14. This CDR3 region has 18 residues. From germline, CDR1 is LNHDA and CDR2 SQIVND (reference sequence). In DNA, the CDR3 is TGTGCCAGTAGTATATCCAAGGGGAACAGGGGGATGTCCGGGGAGCTGTTTTTT. It yields the protein CASSISKGNRGMSGELFF.

This clonotype showed up just a few times. V gene TRBV12-3 or TRBV12-4 combines with J gene TRBJ2-5; TRBD1 or TRBD2 may be the D gene (5 bases each). The CDR3 totals 14 residues. V lost 1 base to trimming and J lost 2 bases, with 8 bases between them. The CDR3 region is CASSLVGDQETQYF. CDR3 DNA: TGTGCCAGCAGTTTAGTGGGGGATCAAGAGACCCAGTACTTC.

This clonotype was observed at least ten times. The J gene is TRBJ1-1, the V gene TRBV10-3, with D hard to call. Germline CDR1 ENHRY, CDR2 SYGVKD. V lost 0 bases to trimming and J lost 6 bases, with 8 bases between them. The CDR3 is 13 amino acids. The CDR3 DNA is TGTGCCATCAGTGAGTCCCAACGGTCTGAAGCTTTCTTT. Translation: CAISESQRSEAFF.

Ten or more counts support this clonotype. The chain couples TRBV7-9 to TRBJ2-7, with TRBD1 identical over 8 bases. CDR1 and CDR2 (germline): SEHNR, FQNEAQ (reference sequence). Germline trimming cut 6 bases from V and 4 bases from J; bases unmatched to any gene: 8. The CDR3 covers 14 residues. The CDR3 DNA is TGTGCCAGCAGTCCGGACAGGGTACTGTACGAGCAGTACTTC. It encodes CASSPDRVLYEQYF.

This clonotype came up a few times. V and J are TRBV7-9 and TRBJ1-4, with 7 positions matching TRBD1. Germline V gene sequence: CDR1 SEHNR, CDR2 FQNEAQ (reference sequence). V was pared by 2 bases and J by 5 bases, with 8 bases of the junction left unmatched. The CDR3 totals 16 residues. The CDR3 loop is CASSLHGQAGNEKLFF. CDR3 in DNA: TGTGCCAGCAGCTTACATGGACAGGCCGGGAATGAAAAACTGTTTTTT.

As regards this clonotype: This may come from a read error, since a much larger clone is one base off. The rearrangement links TRBV7-2 to TRBJ2-3; 10 nucleotides match TRBD2. Germline assignment: CDR1 SGHTA and CDR2 FQGNSA. With 7 bases clipped from V and 1 base from J, the junction kept 8 bases outside the gene matches. The CDR3 is 16 amino acids. The CDR3 loop reads CASNPQAGGRTDTQYF. In DNA, the CDR3 is TGTGCCAGCAACCCGCAAGCGGGAGGGCGCACAGATACGCAGTATTTT.

This clonotype appeared many times. The chain has TRBV19 and TRBJ2-1, with D perhaps TRBD2 (6 bases). Trimming stripped 7 bases from V and 8 bases from J, with 18 bases between. CDR1 LNHDA and CDR2 SQIVND come from the germline V gene (reference sequence). The CDR3 loop spans 14 amino acids. CDR3 region: CASMEGPGGHEQFF. The CDR3 DNA reads TGTGCCAGTATGGAGGGGCCCGGCGGGCATGAGCAGTTCTTC.

There are a few counts of this clonotype. The rearrangement links TRBV6-6 to TRBJ1-1; the match to TRBD1 covers 7 bases. The CDR3 loop spans 16 amino acids. V dropped 6 bases and J dropped 1; count of bases not matched to a gene: 11. Germline CDR1 MNHNY, CDR2 SVGAGI (reference sequence). The CDR3 region has the DNA TGTGCCAGCAGATCTTCAACAGGGGCGGGGAACACTGAAGCTTTCTTT. Translated: CASRSSTGAGNTEAFF.

About this clonotype: This clone may be a read error of a much larger clone one base away. This chain uses TRBV3-1 with TRBJ2-2, with no clear D. Trimming cost V 4 bases and J 3 bases, with 15 bases left between them. This CDR3 is built from 16 residues. In germline, CDR1 is LGHDT, CDR2 YNNKEL (reference sequence). This CDR3 is CASSPVGTTDTGELFF. CDR3 DNA sequence: TGTGCCAGCAGCCCTGTCGGAACCACGGACACCGGGGAGCTGTTTTTT.

At least ten counts were recorded for this clonotype. The chain couples TRBV29-1 to TRBJ2-5; no reliable D call. Germline CDR1 is SQVTM and CDR2 is ANQGSEA. This CDR3 is built from 14 residues. Trimming cost V 0 bases and J 2 bases, with 10 bases left between them. The CDR3 nucleotides are TGCAGCGTTGAAGATTCATCCGGGCAAGAGACCCAGTACTTC. The encoded protein is CSVEDSSGQETQYF.

In this sample, this clonotype turned up many times. This sequence joins TRBV2 and TRBJ1-1; a weak D match, TRBD1 (5 bases). The V end lost 5 bases, the J end lost 5 bases, and 9 bases lay between the germline ends. The CDR3 loop spans 12 amino acids. The germline CDR1 and CDR2 sequences are SNHLY and FYNNEI. In DNA form, the CDR3 reads TGTGCCAGCAGTAGGGGTGGAACTGAAGCTTTCTTT. This translates into CASSRGGTEAFF.

This clonotype appeared many times. This sequence joins TRBV7-9 and TRBJ2-2; maybe TRBD1 (6 bases). The CDR3 loop spans 13 amino acids. Germline-derived CDR1 and CDR2 are SEHNR and FQNEAQ (reference sequence). Trimming took 5 bases from V and 5 from J, leaving 9 bases between them. This CDR3 is CASSRDTTGELFF. As DNA, the CDR3 is TGTGCCAGCAGCAGGGACACTACCGGGGAGCTGTTTTTT.

This clonotype was seen a few times. Here the CDR3 DNA reads TGTGCCATCAGTGAATACGGGACAGGGAGCACAGATACGCAGTATTTT. It yields the protein CAISEYGTGSTDTQYF. This chain connects TRBV10-3 to TRBJ2-3; 9 positions agree with TRBD1. The CDR3 totals 16 residues. In germline, CDR1 is ENHRY, CDR2 SYGVKD. J gave up 0 bases and V 3 bases, and 4 bases lay outside the gene matches.